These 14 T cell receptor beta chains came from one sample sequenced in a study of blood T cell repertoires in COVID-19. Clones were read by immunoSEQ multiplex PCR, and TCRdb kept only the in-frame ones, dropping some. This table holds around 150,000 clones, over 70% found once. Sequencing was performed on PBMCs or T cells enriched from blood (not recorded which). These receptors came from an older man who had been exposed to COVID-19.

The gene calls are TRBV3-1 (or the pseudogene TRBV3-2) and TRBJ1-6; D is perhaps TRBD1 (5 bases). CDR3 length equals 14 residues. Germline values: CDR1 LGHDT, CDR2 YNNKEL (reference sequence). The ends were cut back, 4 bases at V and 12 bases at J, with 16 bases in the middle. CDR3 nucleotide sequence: TGTGCCAGCAGCCCATCCGGACAACTTTTACCCCTCCACTTT. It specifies CASSPSGQLLPLHF.

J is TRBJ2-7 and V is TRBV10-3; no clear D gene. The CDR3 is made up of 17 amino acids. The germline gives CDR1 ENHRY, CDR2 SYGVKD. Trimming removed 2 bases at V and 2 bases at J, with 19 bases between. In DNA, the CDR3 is TGTGCCATCAGTGAGGTCTCCTTACGGCCTCGGGCCTACGAGCAGTACTTC. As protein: CAISEVSLRPRAYEQYF.

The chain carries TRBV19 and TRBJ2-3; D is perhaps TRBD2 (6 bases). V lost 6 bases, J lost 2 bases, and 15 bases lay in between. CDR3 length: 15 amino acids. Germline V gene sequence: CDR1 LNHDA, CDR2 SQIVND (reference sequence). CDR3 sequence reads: CASRHPGGDTDTQYF. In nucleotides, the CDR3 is TGTGCCAGTAGGCACCCGGGCGGGGACACAGATACGCAGTATTTT.

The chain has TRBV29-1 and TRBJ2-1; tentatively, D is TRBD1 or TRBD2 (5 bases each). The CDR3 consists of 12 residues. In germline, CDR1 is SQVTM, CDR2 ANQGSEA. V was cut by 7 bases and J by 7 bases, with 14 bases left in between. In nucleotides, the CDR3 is TGCAGCGGGGGCAGAGGGATTAATGAGCAGTTCTTC. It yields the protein CSGGRGINEQFF.

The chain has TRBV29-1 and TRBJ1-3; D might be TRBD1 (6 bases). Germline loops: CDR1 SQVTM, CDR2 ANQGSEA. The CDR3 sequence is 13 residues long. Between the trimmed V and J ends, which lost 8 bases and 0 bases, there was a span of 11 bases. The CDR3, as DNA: TGCAGCATCGCACAGGGCTCTGGAAACACCATATATTTT. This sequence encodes CSIAQGSGNTIYF.

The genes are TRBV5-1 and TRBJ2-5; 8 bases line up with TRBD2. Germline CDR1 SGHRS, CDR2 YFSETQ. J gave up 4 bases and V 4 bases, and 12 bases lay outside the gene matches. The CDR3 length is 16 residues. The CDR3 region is CASSPGGARALETQYF. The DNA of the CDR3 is TGCGCCAGCAGCCCGGGGGGGGCCAGGGCTTTAGAGACCCAGTACTTC.

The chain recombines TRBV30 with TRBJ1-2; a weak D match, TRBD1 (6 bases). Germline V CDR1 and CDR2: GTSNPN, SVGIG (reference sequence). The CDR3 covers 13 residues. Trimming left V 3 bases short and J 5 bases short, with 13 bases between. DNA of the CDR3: TGTGCCTGGAGACTGACAGGAAGTTATGGCTACACCTTC. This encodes CAWRLTGSYGYTF.

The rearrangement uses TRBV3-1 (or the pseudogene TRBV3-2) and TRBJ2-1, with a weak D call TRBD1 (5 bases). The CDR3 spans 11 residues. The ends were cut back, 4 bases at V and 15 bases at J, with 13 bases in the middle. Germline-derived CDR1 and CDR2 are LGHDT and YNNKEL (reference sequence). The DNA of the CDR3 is TGTGCCAGCAGCCTGGGGCCGTCGAGGTTCTTC. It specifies CASSLGPSRFF.

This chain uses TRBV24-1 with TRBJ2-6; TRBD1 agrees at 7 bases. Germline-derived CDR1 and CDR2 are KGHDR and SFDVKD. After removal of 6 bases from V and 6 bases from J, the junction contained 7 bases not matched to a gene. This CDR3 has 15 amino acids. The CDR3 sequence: CATSPTTGLANVLTF. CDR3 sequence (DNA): TGTGCCACCAGTCCCACGACAGGGCTGGCCAACGTCCTGACTTTC.

The CDR3 sequence: CASTFSGANVLTF. As DNA, the CDR3 is TGTGCCAGCACCTTCTCTGGGGCCAACGTCCTGACTTTC. This rearrangement joins TRBV6-5 to TRBJ2-6; the D is unclear. Trimming cost V 7 bases and J 0 bases, with 4 bases left between them. The CDR3 has 13 residues. CDR1 is MNHEY, CDR2 SVGAGI, per germline.

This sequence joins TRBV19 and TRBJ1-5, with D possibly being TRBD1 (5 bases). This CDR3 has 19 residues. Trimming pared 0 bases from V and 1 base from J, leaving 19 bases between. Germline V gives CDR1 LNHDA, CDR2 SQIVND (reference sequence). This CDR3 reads CASSIDGRVRGVSNQPQHF. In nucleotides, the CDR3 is TGTGCCAGTAGTATAGATGGCAGGGTAAGAGGAGTGAGCAATCAGCCCCAGCATTTT. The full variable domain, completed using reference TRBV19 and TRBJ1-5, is DGGITQSPKYLFRKEGQNVTLSCEQNLNHDAMYWYRQDPGQGLRLIYYSQIVNDFQKGDIAEGYSVSREKKESFPLTVTSAQKNPTAFYLCASSIDGRVRGVSNQPQHFGDGTRLSIL.

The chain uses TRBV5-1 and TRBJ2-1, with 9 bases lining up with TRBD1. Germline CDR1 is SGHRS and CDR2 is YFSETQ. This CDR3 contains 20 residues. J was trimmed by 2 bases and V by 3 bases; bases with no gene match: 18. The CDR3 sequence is CASSYPGTGQGVWAYNEQFF. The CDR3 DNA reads TGCGCCAGCAGCTACCCCGGGACAGGGCAGGGGGTGTGGGCCTACAATGAGCAGTTCTTC.

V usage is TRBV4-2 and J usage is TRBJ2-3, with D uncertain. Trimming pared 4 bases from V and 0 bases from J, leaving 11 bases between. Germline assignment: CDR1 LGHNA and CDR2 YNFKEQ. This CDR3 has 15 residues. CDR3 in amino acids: CASSRLLSSTDTQYF. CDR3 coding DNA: TGTGCCAGCAGCCGTCTTTTGAGTAGCACAGATACGCAGTATTTT.

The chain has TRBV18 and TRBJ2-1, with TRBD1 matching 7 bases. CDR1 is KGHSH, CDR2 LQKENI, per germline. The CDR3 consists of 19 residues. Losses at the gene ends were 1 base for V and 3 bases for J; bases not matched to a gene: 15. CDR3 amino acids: CASSPRKWSPGQSYNEQFF. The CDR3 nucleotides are TGTGCCAGCTCACCACGAAAATGGAGTCCGGGACAGAGCTACAATGAGCAGTTCTTC.